A selection of T cell receptor beta chains follows, all from one sample in a study of T-cell memory formation after mild COVID-19. Using its own MiXCR run on the 5' RACE reads, TCRdb lists one record per CDR3 protein. The sample carries roughly 550,000 distinct CDR3 sequences, 20% recorded once. Sequenced sample: PBMCs or a T cell subset sorted from them (not recorded which). These receptor sequences come from an adult woman who had mild COVID-19 (a few samples of this study predate the infection). Cell type and time point are not known. The CDR3 runs from the conserved cysteine through the conserved F or W. A D gene is named only where the DNA matches it firmly. Only part of the rows carry a size: once, few, many, or a class if the clone is expanded.

-,TRBV7-8,TRBJ2-1,-,CASSWGSPSSYNEQFF,TGTGCCAGCAGCTGGGGGTCTCCGAGCTCCTACAATGAGCAGTTCTTC
-,TRBV3-1,TRBJ1-1,-,CASSHNENTEAFF,TGTGCCAGCAGCCACAATGAGAACACTGAAGCTTTCTTT
-,TRBV29-1,TRBJ2-1,-,CSVETGPPEF,TGCAGCGTTGAAACAGGGCCTCCGGAGTTC
TRBD1,TRBV5-1,TRBJ2-7,-,CASSFGQGQYF,TGCGCCAGCAGCTTCGGACAGGGGCAGTACTTC
-,TRBV20-1,TRBJ1-1,-,CSARDQANLNTEAFF,TGCAGTGCTAGAGATCAGGCAAATTTGAACACTGAAGCTTTCTTT
-,TRBV20-1,TRBJ2-7,-,CSARDTTGPEQYF,TGCAGTGCTAGAGATACGACAGGTCCCGAGCAGTACTTC
TRBD1,TRBV7-8,TRBJ2-1,-,CASSPRGQGSYNEQFF,TGTGCCAGCAGCCCACGCGGACAGGGCTCCTACAATGAGCAGTTCTTC
TRBD1,TRBV5-1,TRBJ1-3,-,CASSWDRGTGNTIYF,TGCGCCAGCAGCTGGGACAGGGGGACTGGAAACACCATATATTTT
-,TRBV9,TRBJ1-1,few,CASTGGRNTEAFF,TGTGCCAGCACCGGGGGGCGGAACACTGAAGCTTTCTTT
-,TRBV18,TRBJ2-7,-,CASSKTGGWDEQYF,TGTGCCAGCTCTAAAACCGGGGGATGGGACGAGCAGTACTTC
-,TRBV10-3,TRBJ2-5,many,CAISRRQDQETQYF,TGTGCCATCAGTCGAAGACAGGACCAAGAGACCCAGTACTTC
TRBD2,TRBV29-1,TRBJ2-1,-,CSVEVLAGLLYNEQFF,TGCAGCGTTGAAGTTCTAGCGGGGCTCCTCTACAATGAGCAGTTCTTC
TRBD2,TRBV12-3/TRBV12-4,TRBJ2-5,many,CASKRGAGTQETQYF,TGTGCCAGCAAACGAGGAGCGGGGACGCAAGAGACCCAGTACTTC
-,TRBV4-1,TRBJ2-7,-,CASSQYETGRYEQYF,TGCGCCAGCAGCCAGTATGAAACAGGGCGCTACGAGCAGTACTTC
TRBD1,TRBV6-1,TRBJ2-7,-,CASSVSDRGRYEQYF,TGTGCCAGCAGTGTCTCGGACAGGGGGCGATACGAGCAGTACTTC